The clone carrying this T cell receptor beta chain was seen at least ten times. Its antigen is unidentified. This entry is derived from a study of T cells in Graves' hyperthyroidism and ophthalmopathy. Study-wide findings and caveats: Blood also carried most thyroid clonotypes expanded above 0.001.

RNA transcripts provided the source from which TCR beta CDR3 regions were amplified. In the first-round RT-PCR of the TCR CDR3, the HTBI primer set was used. Each CDR3 protein gets one entry after TCRdb re-called the multiplex PCR reads with MiXCR. The sample comprises 370,000 or so distinct CDR3 sequences, roughly 14% of which are singletons, and around 21% rests with the top ten. Germline CDR1 is MNHNS and CDR2 is SASEGT. The CDR3 has 13 amino acids. Trimming cost V 1 base and J 4 bases, with 5 bases left between them. Sequencing was carried out using blood. The sequence was collected from a man aged 25 to 40 with Graves' hyperthyroidism that later progressed to Graves' ophthalmopathy. This chain joins TRBV6-1 and TRBJ1-5, with D unclear. CDR3 sequence reads: CASSEVLNQPQHF. Written as DNA, the CDR3 is TGTGCCAGCAGTGAAGTTTTGAATCAGCCCCAGCATTTT.